Below, 30 T cell receptor beta chains from the same sample are listed, as sequenced in a study of metastatic and nonmetastatic thyroid tumors. The entire patient cohort was treatment-naive prior to thyroid surgery. TCRdb reanalyzed the PCR reads with MiXCR. The repertoire holds about 20,000 clones, with less than 20% as singletons. Material for sequencing was blood. The receptors stem from a female donor with papillary thyroid cancer or a benign thyroid nodule (not recorded which). Some clones in this sample may be carry-over from other donors' samples.

This clone was seen many times. This sequence joins TRBV29-1 and TRBJ2-5; 7 nucleotides agree with TRBD1. There are 14 residues in the CDR3. Germline values: CDR1 SQVTM, CDR2 ANQGSEA. J gave up 2 bases and V 1 base, and 4 bases lay outside the gene matches. The CDR3 is CSVEGTGYQETQYF. DNA for the CDR3: TGCAGCGTTGAAGGGACAGGTTATCAAGAGACCCAGTACTTC.

This clone appeared many times. The chain joins TRBV2 to TRBJ2-5; the D gene is possibly TRBD1 (5 bases). The V end lost 6 bases, the J end lost 2 bases, and 13 bases lay between the germline ends. Per the germline V gene, CDR1 is SNHLY and CDR2 is FYNNEI. The CDR3 sequence is 14 residues long. CDR3 sequence: CASRGQERQETQYF. The CDR3 DNA reads TGTGCCAGCAGGGGGCAGGAACGACAAGAGACCCAGTACTTC. The full variable domain, rest sourced from reference TRBV2 and TRBJ2-5, is EPEVTQTPSHQVTQMGQEVILRCVPISNHLYFYWYRQILGQKVEFLVSFYNNEISEKSEIFDDQFSVERPDGSNFTLKIRSTKLEDSAMYFCASRGQERQETQYFGPGTRLLVL.

This clone was found many times. The rearrangement links TRBV30 to TRBJ1-1; 7 bases match TRBD1. Unmatched junction bases numbered 4, after V lost 2 bases and J lost 10 bases. CDR1 is GTSNPN, CDR2 SVGIG, per germline (reference sequence). CDR3 length: 11 residues. The CDR3 sequence: CAWSKTGTAFF. CDR3 in DNA: TGTGCCTGGAGTAAGACAGGGACAGCTTTCTTT.

This clone is categorized as medium-sized (0.01 to 0.1%). The chain recombines TRBV6-4 with TRBJ2-2; no reliable D call. The germline gives CDR1 MRHNA, CDR2 SNTAGT. The CDR3 is 14 amino acids. V was trimmed by 0 bases and J by 5 bases, leaving 7 bases between them. The CDR3, as DNA: TGTGCCAGCAGTGACTCGAGTGAGACCGGGGAGCTGTTTTTT. Amino acid sequence: CASSDSSETGELFF.

This clone was recorded a few times. The chain has TRBV4-3 and TRBJ2-7; possible D gene TRBD1, 6 bases. CDR3 size: 17 residues. Germline lookup yields CDR1 LGHNA and CDR2 YSLEER. V gave up 0 bases and J gave up 2 bases, with 17 bases separating them. The CDR3 region is CASSQDLGTPQAYEQYF. The CDR3 region has the DNA TGCGCCAGCAGCCAAGATCTCGGGACACCCCAAGCCTACGAGCAGTACTTC.

This clone was seen many times. The chain uses TRBV2 and TRBJ2-3; possible D gene TRBD2, 5 bases. The germline V gene has CDR1 SNHLY and CDR2 FYNNEI. The CDR3 covers 16 residues. Trimming shortened V by 3 bases and J by 1 base, and 14 bases separated the two germline ends. The DNA for the CDR3 is TGTGCCAGCAGTGATGGGAGCTTCGGCGGCACAGATACGCAGTATTTT. Translated: CASSDGSFGGTDTQYF.

This clone occurred a few times. V usage is TRBV3-1 and J usage is TRBJ2-1, with 10 bases lining up with TRBD2. J lost 5 bases, V lost 4 bases, and 5 bases had no gene match. The CDR3 has 15 amino acids. The V gene's germline CDR1 is LGHDT and CDR2 YNNKEL (reference sequence). CDR3 bases: TGTGCCAGCAGCCGTACTAGCGGGAACAACAATGAGCAGTTCTTC. Its translation is CASSRTSGNNNEQFF.

This clone was found many times. A much more abundant neighbour one base away suggests this may be a read error. Other DNA sequences within the sample encode an identical CDR3. V usage is TRBV2 and J usage is TRBJ2-2; possibly TRBD1 for D (5 bases). The V gene lost 6 bases and the J gene lost 5 bases, with 19 bases spanning the gap. CDR3 size: 16 residues. Per the germline V gene, CDR1 is SNHLY and CDR2 is FYNNEI. CDR3 sequence (DNA): TGTGCCAGCAGCCGCCAGGGTTTGGGGAATACCGGGGAGCTGTTTTTT. It yields the protein CASSRQGLGNTGELFF.

The sample holds many counts of this clone. A much larger clone differs from this one at a single base, so this may be a read error. The same CDR3 is also encoded by other DNA sequences in this sample. V and J are TRBV6-4 and TRBJ2-7; no clear D. V lost 3 bases and J lost 7, with 13 bases in between. Germline CDR1 is MRHNA and CDR2 is SNTAGT. The CDR3 runs 13 residues. The CDR3 DNA is TGTGCCAGCAGTGATTTTATCGGTAGTGAGCAGTACTTC. The encoded protein is CASSDFIGSEQYF.

At least ten counts were recorded for this clone. A much larger clone lies one base from this, so it may be a read error. The conserved phenylalanine or tryptophan is not found at the CDR3 terminus, so this likely reflects a read error. The chain carries TRBV6-1 and TRBJ1-2; tentative D call: TRBD1 (5 bases). Germline lookup yields CDR1 MNHNS and CDR2 SASEGT. This CDR3 comprises 14 residues. Trimming removed 8 bases from V and 2 bases from J, with 15 bases in between. The chain's CDR3 is CASFGGGGNYGYTV. Written as DNA, the CDR3 is TGTGCCAGCTTCGGGGGGGGGGGAAACTATGGCTACACCGTC.

By frequency in the sample, this clone is medium-sized. This chain uses TRBV6-1 with TRBJ2-7; D not resolved. Germline V gives CDR1 MNHNS, CDR2 SASEGT. The CDR3 sequence is 12 residues long. With 8 bases removed from V and 1 base from J, the gap between germline ends came to 9 bases. CDR3 nucleotide sequence: TGTGCCAGCCACGCAGGATCCTACGAGCAGTACTTC. This sequence encodes CASHAGSYEQYF.

This clone is judged medium-sized. V is TRBV6-1 and J is TRBJ1-2; no reliable D call. CDR1 and CDR2 from the germline V gene are MNHNS and SASEGT. The CDR3 spans 14 residues. V was shortened by 5 bases and J by 4 bases, with 14 bases between the two germline ends. CDR3 residues: CASSWAQQSYGYTF. DNA of the CDR3: TGTGCCAGCAGTTGGGCACAACAAAGCTATGGCTACACCTTC.

At least ten counts were recorded for this clone. The J gene is TRBJ1-1, the V gene TRBV2; TRBD1 might be the D (6 bases). This CDR3 has 14 amino acids. Germline lookup yields CDR1 SNHLY and CDR2 FYNNEI. V was pared by 7 bases and J by 4 bases, with 16 bases between. The CDR3 region is CASTPGAGSTEAFF. For the CDR3, the DNA is TGTGCCAGCACCCCGGGGGCAGGCAGCACTGAAGCTTTCTTT.

This rearrangement joins TRBV20-1 to TRBJ2-7; possibly TRBD2 for D (6 bases). The CDR3 is 14 residues long. CDR1 is DFQATT and CDR2 is SNEGSKA in the germline V gene (reference sequence). The ends were cut back, 2 bases at V and 7 bases at J, with 18 bases in the middle. Here the CDR3 DNA reads TGCAGTGCTAGAATTCCGGGGGTGAATTTGGAGCAGTACTTC. This codes for CSARIPGVNLEQYF.

The V and J genes are TRBV13 and TRBJ2-7, with D possibly TRBD2 on 6 matching bases. Germline V gene lookup returns CDR1 PRHDT and CDR2 FYEKMQ (reference sequence). V was trimmed by 5 bases and J by 0 bases, leaving 11 bases between them. The CDR3 totals 14 residues. CDR3 sequence (DNA): TGTGCCAGCAGCCAGGAGGGAGACTCCTACGAGCAGTACTTC. Translation: CASSQEGDSYEQYF.

There are a few counts of this clone. This chain joins TRBV28 and TRBJ2-7; no clear D gene. The V and J ends lost 5 bases and 3 bases respectively, with 8 bases between them. This CDR3 region has 12 residues. Germline assignment: CDR1 MDHEN and CDR2 SYDVKM. The CDR3 spells CASSLGLYEQYF. CDR3 nucleotides: TGTGCCAGCAGTCTCGGCCTCTACGAGCAGTACTTC.

This clone was observed many times. The rearrangement links TRBV20-1 to TRBJ2-7, with TRBD2 matching 12 bases. V shed 4 bases and J 0 bases; nucleotides not matched to a gene: 10. The CDR3 runs to 17 residues. Germline lookup yields CDR1 DFQATT and CDR2 SNEGSKA (reference sequence). The CDR3 DNA reads TGCAGTGCTACAGGACTAGCGGGAATTCCTAGCTCCTACGAGCAGTACTTC. It is translated as CSATGLAGIPSSYEQYF.

As regards this clone: Germline and junction disagree at one end, which may indicate a read error. Other DNA variants within this sample encode the same CDR3. The chain has TRBV5-1 and TRBJ2-2; no reliable D call. Germline CDR1 reads SGHRS; CDR2 reads YFSETQ. CDR3 size: 14 residues. The CDR3 region is CASNGGGNTGELFF. DNA of the CDR3: TGCGCCAGCAACGGCGGTGGGAACACCGGTGAGCTGTTTTTT.

Comments on this clone: A junction end diverges from the germline sequence, so it may reflect a read error. The chain joins TRBV5-1 to TRBJ2-7, with D maybe TRBD1 (5 bases). Germline CDR1 and CDR2: SGHRS and YFSETQ. The CDR3 consists of 17 residues. CDR3 bases: TGCGCCAGCAGCTTGGAATACCGACAGTCCAGGGCCTATGAGCAGTACTTC. Translation: CASSLEYRQSRAYEQYF.

This clone has at least ten counts. J is TRBJ2-7 and V is TRBV7-2; the D gene is possibly TRBD1 (6 bases). V was clipped by 5 bases and J by 4 bases, with 21 bases between them. Per the germline V gene, CDR1 is SGHTA and CDR2 is FQGNSA. The CDR3 has 16 residues. The CDR3 DNA sequence: TGTGCCAGCAGCCACAATACAGGGAACGGGTTTTACGAGCAGTACTTC. Amino acid sequence: CASSHNTGNGFYEQYF.

This clone appeared many times. The chain is built from TRBV10-3 and TRBJ2-7; maybe TRBD2 (7 bases). The V gene lost 10 bases and the J gene lost 4 bases, with 14 bases spanning the gap. This CDR3 region has 12 residues. Germline values: CDR1 ENHRY, CDR2 SYGVKD. This CDR3 reads CASGGGAYEQYF. Written as DNA, the CDR3 is TGTGCCAGCGGAGGGGGGGCGTACGAGCAGTACTTC.

The sample holds many counts of this clone. The chain is built from TRBV9 and TRBJ1-2, with 10 bases that match TRBD1. Germline V gives CDR1 SGDLS, CDR2 YYNGEE. J was trimmed by 8 bases and V by 0 bases; bases with no gene match: 13. CDR3 length: 17 residues. CDR3 nucleotide sequence: TGTGCCAGCAGCGTAGACGTGTCCGGTTGGACAGGGGGAGGCTACACCTTC. It is translated as CASSVDVSGWTGGGYTF.

This clone has ten or more counts. This chain uses TRBV27 with TRBJ1-3; D ambiguous. The V end was cut by 4 bases, the J end by 0 bases, with 16 bases between. The CDR3 sequence is 17 residues long. Germline V lookup: CDR1 MNHEY, CDR2 SMNVEV (reference sequence). CDR3 in amino acids: CASSSAGPGYSGNTIYF. CDR3 bases: TGTGCCAGCAGTTCCGCCGGCCCGGGGTACTCTGGAAACACCATATATTTT.

A remark on this clone: Germline and junction disagree at one end, which may indicate a read error. V usage is TRBV12-3 or TRBV12-4 and J usage is TRBJ1-2; possibly TRBD1 for D (5 bases). The CDR3 is 16 amino acids. DNA of the CDR3: TGTGCCAGCAGCGACGGGGCAGCCCTTCCAGTCTATCGCTACACCTTC. Amino acids: CASSDGAALPVYRYTF.

Notes on this clone: This could be a read error, since a much larger clone is one nucleotide away. The V gene is TRBV29-1, the J gene TRBJ2-1; D is possibly TRBD1 or TRBD2 (5 bases each). V lost 8 bases to trimming and J lost 8 bases, with 16 bases between them. This CDR3 has 12 residues. The germline V gene encodes CDR1 SQVTM and CDR2 ANQGSEA. The CDR3 sequence: CSYHRRRDEQFF. The CDR3, as DNA: TGCAGCTATCACAGGCGGCGGGATGAGCAGTTCTTC.

Comments on this clone: One junction end does not reproduce the germline sequence, and a read error may be involved. This sequence joins TRBV20-1 and TRBJ2-1; 12 nucleotides match TRBD2. Germline values: CDR1 DFQATT, CDR2 SNEGSKA (reference sequence). The CDR3 spans 17 residues. CDR3 DNA sequence: TGCATTGCTAGAGAACTAGCGGGAGGTTCCTCCTACAATGGGCAGTTCTTC. This codes for CIARELAGGSSYNGQFF.

This clone showed up many times. The chain combines TRBV20-1 with TRBJ2-3; possibly TRBD1 for D (5 bases). Between the trimmed V and J ends, which lost 3 bases and 3 bases, there was a span of 13 bases. Germline values: CDR1 DFQATT, CDR2 SNEGSKA (reference sequence). CDR3 size: 14 residues. The CDR3 coding sequence is TGCAGTGCTAGGTTCAGGGATTTGACAGATACGCAGTATTTT. Protein product: CSARFRDLTDTQYF.

This clone was counted ten times or more. The chain uses TRBV5-1 and TRBJ2-1; 8 bases are shared with TRBD1. The CDR3 covers 15 residues. J was trimmed by 4 bases and V by 5 bases; bases with no gene match: 8. Germline loops: CDR1 SGHRS, CDR2 YFSETQ. For the CDR3, the DNA is TGCGCCAGCAGTCTCGGACAGGGAGATTACAATGAGCAGTTCTTC. Translated: CASSLGQGDYNEQFF.

V gene TRBV6-1 combines with J gene TRBJ1-5; TRBD1 might be the D (5 bases). Germline lookup yields CDR1 MNHNS and CDR2 SASEGT. The CDR3 loop spans 15 amino acids. The CDR3, as DNA: TGTGCTAGTACAGTGACAGAATATCTCGGTCAGCCCCAGCATTTT. Its translation: CASTVTEYLGQPQHF.

By sample fraction, this clone is medium-sized (0.01 to 0.1%). The genes are TRBV28 and TRBJ1-2; D ambiguous. V was pared by 5 bases and J by 3 bases, with 16 bases between. Germline CDR1 is MDHEN and CDR2 is SYDVKM. The CDR3 is made up of 15 amino acids. The CDR3 DNA reads TGTGCCAGCAGTCTCACAATAGGCTTCGACTATGGCTACACCTTC. Its protein is CASSLTIGFDYGYTF.